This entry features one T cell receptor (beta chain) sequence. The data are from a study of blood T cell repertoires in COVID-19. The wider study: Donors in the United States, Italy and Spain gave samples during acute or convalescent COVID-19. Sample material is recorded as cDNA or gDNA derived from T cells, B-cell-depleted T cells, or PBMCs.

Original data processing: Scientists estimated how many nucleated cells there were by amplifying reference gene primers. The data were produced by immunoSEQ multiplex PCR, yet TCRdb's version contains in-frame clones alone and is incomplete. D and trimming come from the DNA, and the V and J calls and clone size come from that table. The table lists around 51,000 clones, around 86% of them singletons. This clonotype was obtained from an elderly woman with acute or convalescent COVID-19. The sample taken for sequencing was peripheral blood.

The DNA for the CDR3 is TGTGCCTGGAGCCCAGGGGCAGCTTTCTTT. Translating gives CAWSPGAAFF. The V gene is TRBV30, the J gene TRBJ1-1; possibly TRBD1 for D (6 bases). V lost 3 bases to trimming and J lost 10 bases, with 9 bases between them. The CDR3 has 10 residues. CDR1 GTSNPN and CDR2 SVGIG come from the germline V gene (reference sequence). The complete variable domain, with remaining parts taken from reference TRBV30 and TRBJ1-1, reads SQTIHQWPATLVQPVGSPLSLECTVEGTSNPNLYWYRQAAGRGLQLLFYSVGIGQISSEVPQNLSASRPQDRQFILSSKKLLLSDSGFYLCAWSPGAAFFGQGTRLTVV.